What follows describes a single T cell receptor beta chain. Its antigen is not known. The trim removed 5 bases at V and 2 bases at J, leaving 6 bases unmatched. CDR1 is SGHAT, CDR2 FQDESV, per germline (reference sequence). This CDR3 comprises 15 residues. This sample was included in a study of cytomegalovirus exposure and HLA in healthy donors. Across the study: Among roughly 180 million T cells, an earlier analysis found 90 million to 130 million unique TCR beta sequences. Study-wide results and limits: Later analysis placed DRB1 highest and HLA-C lowest in TCR association rates, which differed by HLA locus. An ancestry cluster, one associated with Asian ancestry, reportedly showed fewer N-insertions than the approximately 670-donor mean in a later analysis.

Healthy bone marrow donors supplied every sample. The PCR contained 60 Vbeta and 13 Jbeta primers. Only in-frame clones appear in the TCRdb table, and some are missing; sequencing was by immunoSEQ multiplex PCR. Altogether 200,000 to 250,000 clones are present, just over 75% being singletons, with the ten largest covering approximately 2.6%. The sample comprised PBMCs. The sequence came from a woman aged 55-69 years in good health and CMV-seropositive. This chain joins TRBV11-1 and TRBJ1-2; 9 positions agree with TRBD1. The CDR3 DNA sequence: TGTGCCAGCAGCAAAACAGGGGGCCGAAACTATGGCTACACCTTC. Protein product: CASSKTGGRNYGYTF.